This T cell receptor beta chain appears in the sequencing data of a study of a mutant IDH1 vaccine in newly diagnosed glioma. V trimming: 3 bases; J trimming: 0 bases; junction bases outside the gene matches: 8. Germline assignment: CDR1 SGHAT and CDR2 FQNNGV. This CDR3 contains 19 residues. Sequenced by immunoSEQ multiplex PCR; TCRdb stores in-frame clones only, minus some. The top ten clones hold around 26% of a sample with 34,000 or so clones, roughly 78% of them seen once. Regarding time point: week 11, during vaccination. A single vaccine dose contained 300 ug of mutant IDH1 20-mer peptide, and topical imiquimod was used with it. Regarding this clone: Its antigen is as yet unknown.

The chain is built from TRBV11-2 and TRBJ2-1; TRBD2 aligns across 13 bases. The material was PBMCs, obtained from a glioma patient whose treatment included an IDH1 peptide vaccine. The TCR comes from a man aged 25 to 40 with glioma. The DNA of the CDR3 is TGTGCCAGCAGCTTCGAGACTAGCGGGAGGAAGAGCTCCTACAATGAGCAGTTCTTC. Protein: CASSFETSGRKSSYNEQFF.